This T cell receptor beta chain derives from a study of T cell clonotyping in hematopoietic cell transplantation. V was cut by 5 bases and J by 7 bases, with 14 bases left in between. The CDR3 totals 13 residues. Looked up from germline, CDR1 is MNHNS and CDR2 is SASEGT. Findings and caveats of the study: Recipient TCR diversity dropped after transplant; expanded clonotypes rose from day 30 to 180.

Only in-frame clones appear in the TCRdb table, and some are missing; sequencing was by immunoSEQ multiplex PCR. The table lists 15,000 or so clones, roughly 90% of them singletons. On this clone: Its antigen is unknown.

This sequence was found in a man aged 45-65 years in good health. Some clones in this sample may be carry-over from other donors' samples. The rearrangement links TRBV6-1 to TRBJ1-1, with no clear D. Sequenced input: peripheral blood mononuclear cells. The CDR3, as DNA: TGTGCCAGCAGTCCCCCTAAGGGCAGTGAAGCTTTCTTT. It encodes CASSPPKGSEAFF.